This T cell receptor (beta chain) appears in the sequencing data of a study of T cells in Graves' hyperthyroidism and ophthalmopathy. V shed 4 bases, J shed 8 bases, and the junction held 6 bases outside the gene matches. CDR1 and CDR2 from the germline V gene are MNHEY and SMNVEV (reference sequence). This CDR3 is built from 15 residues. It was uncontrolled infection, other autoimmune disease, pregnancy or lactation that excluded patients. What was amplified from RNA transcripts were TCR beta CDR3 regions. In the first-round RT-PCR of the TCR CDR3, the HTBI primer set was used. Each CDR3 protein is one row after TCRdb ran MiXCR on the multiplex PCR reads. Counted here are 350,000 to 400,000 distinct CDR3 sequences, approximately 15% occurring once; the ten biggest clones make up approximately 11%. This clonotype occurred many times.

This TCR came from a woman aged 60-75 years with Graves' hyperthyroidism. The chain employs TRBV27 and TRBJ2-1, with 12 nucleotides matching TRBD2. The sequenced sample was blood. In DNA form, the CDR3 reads TGTGCCAGCAGTTCTGCTAGCGGGAGGGCCTATGAGCAGTTCTTC. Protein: CASSSASGRAYEQFF.